Listed below are T cell receptor beta chains from one sample, sequenced in a study of blood T cell repertoires in COVID-19. Assay used: immunoSEQ multiplex PCR; TCRdb lists only in-frame clones, some missing. There are 65,000 or so clones in the sample; approximately 75% occur only once, and about 15% lies in the top ten. Sequencing was done on a sample of peripheral blood. Receptors originate from a man older than 75 with acute or convalescent COVID-19. Both conserved end residues are part of each CDR3. D genes are given only for firm matches. The size field is filled for only some rows; it gives once, few, many or a size class.

V: TRBV7-8; J: TRBJ1-1; D: .; size: .; DNA: TGTGCCAGCAGCTTAGGAGCGGCGGGCGGCACTGAAGCTTTCTTT; CDR3: CASSLGAAGGTEAFF
V: TRBV2; J: TRBJ2-5; D: .; size: .; DNA: TGTGCCAGCAGTGATTCGTACCAAGAGACCCAGTACTTC; CDR3: CASSDSYQETQYF
V: TRBV24-1; J: TRBJ1-1; D: .; size: .; DNA: TGTGCCACCAGTGATTTGCTGGGGGGGAAGAACACTGAAGCTTTCTTT; CDR3: CATSDLLGGKNTEAFF
V: TRBV30; J: TRBJ1-2; D: .; size: .; DNA: TGTGCCTGGAGTATTACAGCTCCCTATGGCTACACCTTC; CDR3: CAWSITAPYGYTF
V: TRBV5-1; J: TRBJ1-1; D: .; size: few; DNA: TGCGCCAGCAGCTTGTCAGGGGACACTGAAGCTTTCTTT; CDR3: CASSLSGDTEAFF
V: TRBV7-8; J: TRBJ1-5; D: TRBD1; size: .; DNA: TGTGCCAGCAGCACACAGGGGGATCAGCCCCAGCATTTT; CDR3: CASSTQGDQPQHF
V: TRBV27; J: TRBJ2-7; D: TRBD1; size: .; DNA: TGTGCCAGCAGTCCCGGACAGGGCTACGAGCAGTACTTC; CDR3: CASSPGQGYEQYF
V: TRBV19; J: TRBJ1-6; D: TRBD1; size: .; DNA: TGTGCCAGCAGGACAGGGGGCACCTCCTATAATTCACCCCTCCACTTT; CDR3: CASRTGGTSYNSPLHF
V: TRBV4-2; J: TRBJ1-3; D: TRBD1; size: .; DNA: TGTGCCAGCAGCGCGACCGGGACAGGTGCCTCTGGAAACACCATATATTTT; CDR3: CASSATGTGASGNTIYF
V: TRBV19; J: TRBJ1-5; D: .; size: .; DNA: TGTGCCAGTACTCTACAGGGAAATCAGCCCCAGCATTTT; CDR3: CASTLQGNQPQHF
V: TRBV7-9; J: TRBJ2-4; D: .; size: once; DNA: TGTGCCAGCAGCTTGTCCCTAGCCAAAAACATTCAGTACTTC; CDR3: CASSLSLAKNIQYF
V: TRBV2; J: TRBJ1-5; D: TRBD1; size: .; DNA: TGTGCCAGCATGGCGGGACAGGGGCGCAATCAGCCCCAGCATTTT; CDR3: CASMAGQGRNQPQHF
V: TRBV19; J: TRBJ1-4; D: .; size: .; DNA: TGTGCCAGTAGTATATTCGGACGCAACTCCGAACGGGGTGAAAAACTGTTTTTT; CDR3: CASSIFGRNSERGEKLFF
V: TRBV6-1; J: TRBJ2-3; D: TRBD2; size: .; DNA: TGTGCCAGCAGTGGAGCGGGGCGCACAGATACGCAGTATTTT; CDR3: CASSGAGRTDTQYF
V: TRBV19; J: TRBJ1-2; D: .; size: .; DNA: TGTGCCAGTAGAACAGGGAATCGGTATGGCTACACCTTC; CDR3: CASRTGNRYGYTF
V: TRBV11-3; J: TRBJ1-4; D: .; size: .; DNA: TGTGCCAGCAGCTTAGGAGGGACTAATGAAAAACTGTTTTTT; CDR3: CASSLGGTNEKLFF
V: TRBV20-1; J: TRBJ1-5; D: .; size: .; DNA: TGCAGTGCTAGTGAGTCAGGGCGCGGCAATCAGCCCCAGCATTTT; CDR3: CSASESGRGNQPQHF
V: TRBV11-2; J: TRBJ1-2; D: .; size: .; DNA: TGTGCCAGCAGCCAGGGGCAGGGCGGCTATGGCTACACCTTC; CDR3: CASSQGQGGYGYTF
V: TRBV9; J: TRBJ1-2; D: TRBD1; size: .; DNA: TGTGCCAGCAGCGCGCACAGGGGGCGTTATGGCTACACCTTC; CDR3: CASSAHRGRYGYTF
V: TRBV10-3; J: TRBJ1-1; D: TRBD1; size: .; DNA: TGTGCCATAGGGACAGGCTTGAACACTGAAGCTTTCTTT; CDR3: CAIGTGLNTEAFF
V: TRBV19; J: TRBJ1-5; D: .; size: once; DNA: TGTGCCAGTAGTATTTTGGCAGGGGTTAGCAATCAGCCCCAGCATTTT; CDR3: CASSILAGVSNQPQHF
V: TRBV23-1; J: TRBJ2-7; D: TRBD1; size: .; DNA: TGCGCCAGCAGCCAGGCTGGGACAGGCCCCTATCAAGTCCACGAGCAGTACTTC; CDR3: CASSQAGTGPYQVHEQYF
V: TRBV29-1; J: TRBJ2-2; D: TRBD1; size: .; DNA: TGCAGCGTGAGACGGACAGGTCCGAACACCGGGGAGCTGTTTTTT; CDR3: CSVRRTGPNTGELFF
V: TRBV29-1; J: TRBJ2-1; D: TRBD2; size: .; DNA: TGCAGCGTTGAAGGCCGGAGACTAGCGGGGGCGGGTAGTGAGCAGTTCTTC; CDR3: CSVEGRRLAGAGSEQFF
V: TRBV2; J: TRBJ2-1; D: TRBD2; size: .; DNA: TGTGCCAGCAGTGCAGGGACTAGCGGAAGGCCCCATGAGCAGTTCTTC; CDR3: CASSAGTSGRPHEQFF
V: TRBV11-2; J: TRBJ2-7; D: .; size: .; DNA: TGTGCCAGCAGCTCCCGCTCCTACGAGCAGTACTTC; CDR3: CASSSRSYEQYF
V: TRBV5-8; J: TRBJ1-3; D: .; size: once; DNA: TGTGCCAGCAGCCCTATAGGACTGATCTCTGGAAACACCATATATTTT; CDR3: CASSPIGLISGNTIYF
V: TRBV24-1; J: TRBJ2-3; D: .; size: .; DNA: TGTGCCACCAGTGACTCCCGGTGGACACGTGATGTGTCTTCTGGGGCAGATACGCAGTATTTT; CDR3: CATSDSRWTRDVSSGADTQYF
V: TRBV7-2; J: TRBJ2-2; D: .; size: .; DNA: TGTGCCAGCAGCTTAGCGGTACAATCCATCGGGGAGCTGTTTTTT; CDR3: CASSLAVQSIGELFF
V: TRBV29-1; J: TRBJ1-1; D: TRBD1; size: few; DNA: TGCAGCGTTGAAGATCTAGGGGGCCCTGAAGCTTTCTTT; CDR3: CSVEDLGGPEAFF
V: TRBV5-1; J: TRBJ2-2; D: TRBD2; size: .; DNA: TGCGCCAGCAGTACGACTAGCGGTTTCACCGGGGAGCTGTTTTTT; CDR3: CASSTTSGFTGELFF
V: TRBV5-1; J: TRBJ2-7; D: .; size: .; DNA: TGCGCCAGCAGCCGTAGCGGTCCCTCCTACGAGCAGTACTTC; CDR3: CASSRSGPSYEQYF
V: TRBV9; J: TRBJ1-5; D: .; size: medium-sized; DNA: TGTGCCAGCAGCTCGGGTCCTCAGGGGCAGCCCCAGCATTTT; CDR3: CASSSGPQGQPQHF
V: TRBV2; J: TRBJ1-2; D: .; size: .; DNA: TGTGCCAGCAGTGAAGGGGGGGGCGGTAACTATGGCTACACCTTC; CDR3: CASSEGGGGNYGYTF
V: TRBV10-1; J: TRBJ1-2; D: .; size: .; DNA: TGCGCCAGCAGTACAGGCAACTATGGCTACACCTTC; CDR3: CASSTGNYGYTF
V: TRBV3-1/TRBV3-2; J: TRBJ1-4; D: TRBD1; size: few; DNA: TGTGCCAGCAGCCCGGGACAGCCTAATGAAAAACTGTTTTTT; CDR3: CASSPGQPNEKLFF
V: TRBV11-1; J: TRBJ1-2; D: TRBD1; size: few; DNA: TGTGCCAGCAGCCGATTACCCCAGGGGGTTGATGGCTACACCTTC; CDR3: CASSRLPQGVDGYTF
V: TRBV5-8; J: TRBJ2-1; D: TRBD2; size: .; DNA: TGTGCCAGCAGCCCGGGACTAGCGACCTACAATGAGCAGTTCTTC; CDR3: CASSPGLATYNEQFF
V: TRBV27; J: TRBJ1-1; D: TRBD1; size: .; DNA: TGTGCCAGCACCAAAAAACTCCAGGGGGCCACTGAAGCTTTCTTT; CDR3: CASTKKLQGATEAFF
V: TRBV9; J: TRBJ1-2; D: .; size: .; DNA: TGTGCCAGCAGCGTAGGGGGGGACCGGGACTATGGCTACACCTTC; CDR3: CASSVGGDRDYGYTF
V: TRBV15; J: TRBJ2-7; D: .; size: .; DNA: TGTGCCACCAGCAGAGGTCAGTCTAGCTCCTACGAGCAGTACTTC; CDR3: CATSRGQSSSYEQYF
V: TRBV28; J: TRBJ2-7; D: .; size: .; DNA: TGTGCCAGCAGTTCCCGGGGGAGAGAGCAGTACTTC; CDR3: CASSSRGREQYF
V: TRBV19; J: TRBJ1-5; D: TRBD1; size: .; DNA: TGTGCCAGTAGTGCGGGACAGGGACTCAATCAGCCCCAGCATTTT; CDR3: CASSAGQGLNQPQHF
V: TRBV5-1; J: TRBJ2-7; D: .; size: .; DNA: TGCGCCAGCAGCGCTCAACTGGCCTACGAGCAGTACTTC; CDR3: CASSAQLAYEQYF
V: TRBV12-3/TRBV12-4; J: TRBJ2-7; D: TRBD1; size: .; DNA: TGTGCCAGCAGTTCCAACAGGGGATACGAGCAGTACTTC; CDR3: CASSSNRGYEQYF
V: TRBV2; J: TRBJ1-6; D: .; size: once; DNA: TGTGCCAGCAGTGAAGGGGACTCGGGCCGTAATTCACCCCTCCACTTT; CDR3: CASSEGDSGRNSPLHF
V: TRBV5-1; J: TRBJ2-7; D: TRBD1; size: .; DNA: TGCGCCAGCAGCTTTGGGAACGACAGGGGGGACGAGCAGTACTTC; CDR3: CASSFGNDRGDEQYF
V: TRBV9; J: TRBJ2-1; D: .; size: .; DNA: TGTGCCAGCAGCGTAGAACATGACAGCTCCTACAATGAGCAGTTCTTC; CDR3: CASSVEHDSSYNEQFF
V: TRBV3-1/TRBV3-2; J: TRBJ2-5; D: TRBD2; size: .; DNA: TGTGCCAGCAGCCAAGTAACTAGCGGGGATCAAGAGACCCAGTACTTC; CDR3: CASSQVTSGDQETQYF
V: TRBV19; J: TRBJ1-2; D: TRBD1; size: .; DNA: TGTGCCAGTAGTACCTTCAAGACAGGGGGACAGGACTACACCTTC; CDR3: CASSTFKTGGQDYTF